The next 31 T cell receptor beta chains were all read from a single sample in a study of T-cell memory formation after mild COVID-19 (dated by TCRdb to the early 2020s). Libraries were constructed by 5' RACE. The listed sequencing device is Illumina NovaSeq 6000. In-frame beta chains were kept once TCRdb had trimmed the public reads at Q25 with fastp and called clones with MiXCR. Every entry covers one CDR3 protein and lists the most common genes and DNA from its rows. The sample profile shows hundreds of thousands of distinct CDR3 sequences; 15% to 20% of them were found once. Of the sample, approximately 21% falls within the top ten clones. Sequenced material: PBMCs or a T cell subset sorted from them (not recorded which). The source is a man aged 18 to 30 who had mild COVID-19 (a few samples of this study predate the infection). The sample titles of this study are shuffled in the database, so cell type and time point are left out; the donor was told from shared clones.

This chain uses TRBV5-1 with TRBJ1-1, with D possibly being TRBD1 (5 bases). Per the germline V gene, CDR1 is SGHRS and CDR2 is YFSETQ. This CDR3 has 13 amino acids. V lost 5 bases to trimming and J lost 1 base, with 9 bases between them. The CDR3 loop reads CASRGTQNTEAFF. The CDR3 DNA sequence: TGCGCCAGCAGAGGGACGCAGAACACTGAAGCTTTCTTT.

This clonotype was observed a few times. The gene calls are TRBV5-5 and TRBJ1-1, with unresolved D. This CDR3 comprises 13 residues. Between the trimmed V and J ends, which lost 3 bases and 5 bases, there was a span of 11 bases. Looked up from germline, CDR1 is SGHKS and CDR2 is YYEKEE (reference sequence). The CDR3, as DNA: TGTGCCAGCAGCTCCTATATAGATACTGAAGCTTTCTTT. Translating gives CASSSYIDTEAFF.

This clonotype came up a few times. J is TRBJ2-2 and V is TRBV5-1, with a tentative D call TRBD1 (6 bases). This CDR3 is 16 amino acids long. With 3 bases removed from V and 0 bases from J, the gap between germline ends came to 12 bases. CDR1 and CDR2 (germline): SGHRS, YFSETQ. The CDR3 DNA reads as TGCGCCAGCAGCTCGAGGACAGAGTCGAACACCGGGGAGCTGTTTTTT. Translation gives CASSSRTESNTGELFF.

This clonotype showed up just a few times. The gene calls are TRBV7-9 and TRBJ2-7; TRBD2 agrees at 9 bases. The junction had 9 bases not matched to a gene; V was cut back by 5 bases and J by 1 base. The CDR3 is 16 amino acids. Germline CDR1 is SEHNR and CDR2 is FQNEAQ (reference sequence). CDR3 amino acids: CASSPALAGTSYEQYV. The CDR3 DNA reads TGTGCCAGCAGCCCAGCCCTAGCGGGGACTTCCTACGAGCAGTACGTC.

The chain carries TRBV4-3 and TRBJ2-2; TRBD1 matches 9 bases. Germline CDR1 and CDR2: LGHNA and YSLEER. The junction had 6 bases not matched to a gene; V was cut back by 0 bases and J by 4 bases. CDR3 length: 17 amino acids. The chain's CDR3 is CASSQETQGASTGELFF. The CDR3 DNA reads as TGCGCCAGCAGCCAAGAAACACAGGGGGCGTCCACCGGGGAGCTGTTTTTT.

The rearrangement joins TRBV5-1 to TRBJ2-6, with TRBD1 matching 11 bases. Looked up from germline, CDR1 is SGHRS and CDR2 is YFSETQ. J lost 2 bases, V lost 0 bases, and 1 base had no gene match. This CDR3 region has 17 residues. Here the CDR3 reads CASSLAGQGAGANVLTF. Here the CDR3 DNA reads TGCGCCAGCAGCTTGGCGGGACAGGGGGCTGGGGCCAACGTCCTGACTTTC.

This clonotype showed up just a few times. The chain joins TRBV5-1 to TRBJ2-1; 9 nucleotides align to TRBD2. Germline assignment: CDR1 SGHRS and CDR2 YFSETQ. The CDR3 spans 14 residues. Trimming took 8 bases from V and 7 from J; bases not matched to a gene: 10. This CDR3 reads CASNVAGGWNEQFF. In DNA form, the CDR3 reads TGCGCCAGTAACGTCGCGGGGGGGTGGAATGAGCAGTTCTTC. The whole variable domain, remainder taken from reference TRBV5-1 and TRBJ2-1, is KAGVTQTPRYLIKTRGQQVTLSCSPISGHRSVSWYQQTPGQGLQFLFEYFSETQRNKGNFPGRFSGRQFSNSRSEMNVSTLELGDSALYLCASNVAGGWNEQFFGPGTRLTVL.

This clonotype was found a few times. V gene TRBV5-1 combines with J gene TRBJ1-4; TRBD1 aligns across 12 bases. V lost 3 bases, J lost 2 bases, and 8 bases stayed unmatched. Germline V gene data show CDR1 as SGHRS and CDR2 as YFSETQ. This CDR3 has 18 amino acids. For the CDR3, the DNA is TGCGCCAGCAGCTGGAGAACCGGGACAGGGGGCACTAATGAAAAACTGTTTTTT. It codes for CASSWRTGTGGTNEKLFF.

This sequence joins TRBV7-6 and TRBJ2-1; TRBD2 agrees at 8 bases. The CDR3 loop spans 15 amino acids. V lost 0 bases, J lost 7 bases, and 5 bases stayed unmatched. From germline, CDR1 is SGHVS and CDR2 FNYEAQ. The CDR3 sequence: CASSLASGALNEQFF. The CDR3 DNA sequence: TGTGCCAGCAGCTTAGCTAGCGGGGCTTTAAATGAGCAGTTCTTC. Together with reference TRBV7-6 and TRBJ2-1, the CDR3 gives the full variable domain: GAGVSQSPRYKVTKRGQDVALRCDPISGHVSLYWYRQALGQGPEFLTYFNYEAQQDKSGLPNDRFSAERPEGSISTLTIQRTEQRDSAMYRCASSLASGALNEQFFGPGTRLTVL.

This clonotype has a handful of counts. J is TRBJ2-5 and V is TRBV6-6; 11 bases are shared with TRBD2. CDR3 length: 13 amino acids. Losses at the gene ends were 9 bases for V and 9 bases for J; bases not matched to a gene: 9. The germline CDR1 and CDR2 sequences are MNHNY and SVGAGI (reference sequence). CDR3 protein: CASLAGGSRAQYF. Here the CDR3 DNA reads TGTGCCAGTCTAGCGGGGGGCTCTCGGGCCCAGTACTTC.

This chain joins TRBV5-6 and TRBJ2-2; D not certain. V shed 1 base and J shed 0 bases, with 13 bases lying between them. The CDR3 has 17 amino acids. Germline V CDR1 and CDR2: SGHDT, YYEEEE. The CDR3 DNA reads TGTGCCAGCAGCTTGTTCATCGGCCAAACGAACACCGGGGAGCTGTTTTTT. Amino acid sequence: CASSLFIGQTNTGELFF.

The chain links TRBV2 to TRBJ2-1, with 8 bases lining up with TRBD1. The CDR3 is 11 amino acids. Germline CDR1 and CDR2: SNHLY and FYNNEI. V lost 6 bases to trimming and J lost 8 bases; unmatched junction nucleotides: 0. The chain's CDR3 is CASRTGDEQFF. The CDR3 DNA is TGTGCCAGCAGGACAGGGGATGAGCAGTTCTTC.

This sequence joins TRBV4-1 and TRBJ2-1, with 8 bases that match TRBD1. The V gene end was trimmed by 4 bases and the J gene end by 8 bases; junction bases not matched to a gene: 10. CDR1 and CDR2 (germline): MGHRA, YSYEKL. This CDR3 comprises 15 residues. In DNA form, the CDR3 reads TGCGCCAGCAGCCGGGGGCCGGGACAGGATGATGAGCAGTTCTTC. It specifies CASSRGPGQDDEQFF.

This chain links TRBV15 with TRBJ1-6; no reliable D call. The CDR3 has 18 residues. The germline gives CDR1 LNHNV, CDR2 YYDKDF (reference sequence). Trimming pared 4 bases from V and 7 bases from J, leaving 23 bases between. The CDR3: CATSTRVEMAKRNSPLHF. The DNA for the CDR3 is TGTGCCACCAGCACCAGAGTGGAGATGGCGAAAAGGAATTCACCCCTCCACTTT. The full variable domain, its missing parts supplied by reference TRBV15 and TRBJ1-6, is DAMVIQNPRYQVTQFGKPVTLSCSQTLNHNVMYWYQQKSSQAPKLLFHYYDKDFNNEADTPDNFQSRRPNTSFCFLDIRSPGLGDTAMYLCATSTRVEMAKRNSPLHFGNGTRLTVT.

This clonotype was counted only a few times. V gene TRBV12-3 or TRBV12-4 combines with J gene TRBJ2-3, with D maybe TRBD1 (5 bases). The CDR3 is 12 residues long. V lost 5 bases and J lost 9, with 12 bases in between. This chain's CDR3 is CASSILQGTQYF. As DNA, the CDR3 is TGTGCCAGCAGTATCCTCCAGGGCACGCAGTATTTT.

This clonotype was detected only a few times. The chain recombines TRBV29-1 with TRBJ1-1; possible D gene TRBD1, 6 bases. Germline V gives CDR1 SQVTM, CDR2 ANQGSEA. This CDR3 contains 17 residues. Trimming stripped 6 bases from V and 4 bases from J, with 27 bases between. The CDR3 sequence: CSVRGLNVRELSTEAFF. CDR3 nucleotide sequence: TGCAGCGTCCGGGGGCTGAATGTGAGGGAACTGAGCACTGAAGCTTTCTTT. Using reference TRBV29-1 and TRBJ1-1 for the parts outside the CDR3, the full variable domain is SAVISQKPSRDICQRGTSLTIQCQVDSQVTMMFWYRQQPGQSLTLIATANQGSEATYESGFVIDKFPISRPNLTFSTLTVSNMSPEDSSIYLCSVRGLNVRELSTEAFFGQGTRLTVV.

The genes are TRBV7-2 and TRBJ2-7, with 10 nucleotides matching TRBD1. With 3 bases clipped from V and 3 bases from J, the junction kept 5 bases outside the gene matches. The CDR3 totals 15 residues. Germline values: CDR1 SGHTA, CDR2 FQGNSA. The DNA for the CDR3 is TGTGCCAGCAGCTTGGTAGGACAGGGGGACTACGAGCAGTACTTC. Amino acids: CASSLVGQGDYEQYF.

This clonotype turned up a few times. This sequence joins TRBV20-1 and TRBJ2-1; D might be TRBD2 (6 bases). The germline CDR1 and CDR2 sequences are DFQATT and SNEGSKA (reference sequence). The CDR3 has 15 residues. Between the trimmed V and J ends, which lost 5 bases and 12 bases, there was a span of 26 bases. The CDR3 reads CSALRTTPYNDAQFF. CDR3 in DNA: TGCAGTGCTCTACGGACTACCCCTTACAATGATGCGCAGTTCTTC.

This clonotype was counted a few times. V is TRBV4-3 and J is TRBJ2-1, with D perhaps matching TRBD1 or TRBD2 (6 bases each). Trimming left V 4 bases short and J 5 bases short, with 24 bases between. The CDR3 consists of 18 residues. Per the germline V gene, CDR1 is LGHNA and CDR2 is YSLEER. CDR3 sequence reads: CASSPLRGGLTADNEQFF. CDR3 DNA: TGCGCCAGCAGCCCCCTCCGAGGGGGACTCACGGCAGACAATGAGCAGTTCTTC.

This clonotype was observed once. The chain links TRBV6-5 to TRBJ1-1; perhaps TRBD1 as D (5 bases). V shed 2 bases and J shed 11 bases, with 12 bases lying between them. The CDR3 contains 12 residues. The germline V gene encodes CDR1 MNHEY and CDR2 SVGAGI. The CDR3: CASSYAGETAFF. The DNA of the CDR3 is TGTGCCAGCAGTTACGCGGGGGAGACGGCTTTCTTT.

This chain connects TRBV20-1 to TRBJ2-1, with TRBD2 identical over 7 bases. The CDR3 runs to 15 residues. V was pared by 5 bases and J by 3 bases, with 10 bases of the junction left unmatched. The germline CDR1 and CDR2 sequences are DFQATT and SNEGSKA (reference sequence). Here the CDR3 reads CSAPLAGIDYNEQFF. The CDR3 DNA reads TGCAGTGCTCCGTTAGCGGGCATAGACTACAATGAGCAGTTCTTC.

The J gene is TRBJ2-5, the V gene TRBV11-2, with TRBD2 identical over 7 bases. The CDR3 sequence is 17 residues long. Per germline, CDR1 SGHAT and CDR2 FQNNGV. Trimming took 5 bases from V and 3 from J; bases not matched to a gene: 15. The DNA of the CDR3 is TGTGCCAGCAGCCCCTCCCCTAGCGGCCCTAACGAAGAGACCCAGTACTTC. Translation: CASSPSPSGPNEETQYF.

The gene calls are TRBV4-1 and TRBJ1-5; 8 nucleotides agree with TRBD1. With V trimmed by 4 bases and J by 5 bases, 16 bases remained unmatched. The CDR3 extends over 18 amino acids. The germline V gene has CDR1 MGHRA and CDR2 YSYEKL. This CDR3 reads CASSLLPRGRRGDQPQHF. CDR3 bases: TGCGCCAGCAGCCTCCTTCCCAGGGGGCGTAGAGGGGATCAGCCCCAGCATTTT.

This clonotype was found a few times. The V call is TRBV7-2, the J call TRBJ1-6, with D possibly being TRBD1 (5 bases). The CDR3 is 13 residues long. The germline CDR1 and CDR2 sequences are SGHTA and FQGNSA. Trimming cost V 2 bases and J 9 bases, with 8 bases left between them. The CDR3 is CASSLQGASPLHF. CDR3 sequence (DNA): TGTGCCAGCAGCTTACAAGGGGCTTCACCCCTCCACTTT.

As for this clonotype: A single base separates this from a much larger clone, so it may be a read error. The chain employs TRBV11-1 and TRBJ2-6; 11 bases are shared with TRBD1. The CDR3 has 17 residues. Germline CDR1 and CDR2: SGHAT and FQDESV (reference sequence). The CDR3 DNA follows: TGTGCCAGCAGCTCCTGGGACAGGGGGTCTGGGGCCAACGTCATGACTTTC. Translating gives CASSSWDRGSGANVMTF.

The sample holds a few counts of this clonotype. The chain carries TRBV4-2 and TRBJ2-3; 7 bases are shared with TRBD2. This CDR3 spans 17 amino acids. The V segment lost 0 bases and the J segment 2 bases; nucleotides outside the gene matches: 8. Germline-derived CDR1 and CDR2 are LGHNA and YNFKEQ. CDR3 sequence (DNA): TGTGCCAGCAGCCAAGATTTGTCTCGGGGGGTCACAGATACGCAGTATTTT. The encoded protein is CASSQDLSRGVTDTQYF.

The gene calls are TRBV6-6 and TRBJ2-5; perhaps TRBD1 as D (6 bases). The CDR3 spans 15 residues. Germline CDR1 MNHNY, CDR2 SVGAGI (reference sequence). The V end was cut by 7 bases, the J end by 8 bases, with 23 bases between. CDR3 bases: TGTGCCAGCACGCCCCGGACAGCTAGCAAGACCACCCAGTACTTC. The encoded protein is CASTPRTASKTTQYF.

The V gene is TRBV5-8, the J gene TRBJ1-5; a possible D gene is TRBD1 (5 bases). Germline CDR1 SGHTS, CDR2 YDEGEE. The V and J ends lost 5 bases and 2 bases respectively, with 14 bases between them. This CDR3 has 15 residues. The chain's CDR3 is CASRSPREGNQPQHF. The CDR3 DNA sequence: TGTGCCAGCAGGTCTCCCAGGGAGGGCAATCAGCCCCAGCATTTT.

This sequence joins TRBV11-2 and TRBJ2-3; TRBD2 might be the D (5 bases). The CDR3 loop spans 14 amino acids. Germline assignment: CDR1 SGHAT and CDR2 FQNNGV. V was clipped by 2 bases and J by 4 bases, with 10 bases between them. CDR3 in DNA: TGTGCCAGCAGCTTATTCTTTAGCGCAGATACGCAGTATTTT. This encodes CASSLFFSADTQYF.

This clonotype was seen at least ten times. The chain uses TRBV7-2 and TRBJ2-3; D is ambiguous. The V gene's germline CDR1 is SGHTA and CDR2 FQGNSA. V was pared by 6 bases and J by 6 bases, with 7 bases between. This CDR3 has 11 residues. CDR3 DNA: TGTGCCAGCAGAATCGGGGATACGCAGTATTTT. Its translation is CASRIGDTQYF.

Only a few counts were recorded for this clonotype. The chain joins TRBV6-6 to TRBJ1-5, with 7 bases lining up with TRBD1. The V segment lost 6 bases and the J segment 7 bases; nucleotides outside the gene matches: 6. Germline V gene sequence: CDR1 MNHNY, CDR2 SVGAGI (reference sequence). The CDR3 is made up of 13 amino acids. CDR3 in DNA: TGTGCCAGCAGACTTAGGGGGCGGCAGCCCCAGCATTTT. It yields the protein CASRLRGRQPQHF.